Listed below are T cell receptor beta chains from one sample, sequenced in a study of blood T cell repertoires in COVID-19. Clones were sequenced by immunoSEQ multiplex PCR, and TCRdb holds only the in-frame ones, with some missing. The data contain 30,000 to 40,000 clones, about 83% of them singletons. Input material: peripheral blood. These receptors were taken from a man between 45 and 60 years old with acute or convalescent COVID-19. Both conserved end residues are part of each CDR3. A D gene is named only where the DNA matches it firmly. Size tells how often a clone was seen (once, few, many) or the class of an expanded clone, and some rows leave it out.

v_call	clone_size	d_call	j_call	cdr3_nt	cdr3_aa
TRBV5-1	NA	NA	TRBJ2-7	TGCGCCAGCAGCCCACAGGGAGCCCGGAGCTCCTACGAGCAGTACTTC	CASSPQGARSSYEQYF
TRBV5-5	NA	TRBD1	TRBJ1-6	TGTGCCAGCAGCGAAGGGACAGGGGGAATTAATTCACCCCTCCACTTT	CASSEGTGGINSPLHF
TRBV5-1	NA	NA	TRBJ1-6	TGCGCCAGCAGCTTGGCCAGACAGGCAAATTCACCCCTCCACTTT	CASSLARQANSPLHF
TRBV7-8	once	TRBD2	TRBJ2-5	TGTGCCAGCAGCTTAGGCGGGGGTAGGGAGACCCAGTACTTC	CASSLGGGRETQYF
TRBV3-1/TRBV3-2	NA	TRBD1	TRBJ1-5	TGTGCCAGCAGCCAACGAAGCGGACAGGGAAGCAATCAGCCCCAGCATTTT	CASSQRSGQGSNQPQHF
TRBV6-5	NA	TRBD1	TRBJ1-4	TGTGCCAGCTGGGGGGCGGGACAGGGTAATGAAAAACTGTTTTTT	CASWGAGQGNEKLFF
TRBV25-1	NA	NA	TRBJ1-2	TGTGCCAGCAGTGCCCAGGGTGGGCAAGGCTATGGCTACACCTTC	CASSAQGGQGYGYTF
TRBV5-6	NA	NA	TRBJ1-6	TGTGCCAGCAGCTTGGACAGTTATAATTCACCCCTCCACTTT	CASSLDSYNSPLHF
TRBV3-1/TRBV3-2	few	TRBD2	TRBJ2-1	TGTGCCAGCAGCCCCCGACTAGCCGATGAGCAGTTCTTC	CASSPRLADEQFF
TRBV29-1	NA	TRBD2	TRBJ2-2	TGCAGCGTTGAGGCTAGCGGGAGTGGGGCCGGGGAGCTGTTTTTT	CSVEASGSGAGELFF
TRBV24-1	NA	NA	TRBJ2-1	TGTGCCACCAGTGAGGCCAGGTACAATGAGCAGTTCTTC	CATSEARYNEQFF
TRBV28	NA	NA	TRBJ2-7	TGTGCCAGCAGTTCTACCGGTCGCGAGCAGTACTTC	CASSSTGREQYF
TRBV30	NA	NA	TRBJ2-7	TGTGCCTGGAGCCCAGGGGTCTCCTACGAGCAGTACTTC	CAWSPGVSYEQYF
TRBV28	NA	NA	TRBJ1-1	TGTGCCAGCAGTTCAAACTTACAGGGAGAGAACACTGAAGCTTTCTTT	CASSSNLQGENTEAFF
TRBV19	NA	NA	TRBJ1-5	TGTGCCAGTAGTATAGAGGCGGGGGGGAATCAGCCCCAGCATTTT	CASSIEAGGNQPQHF
TRBV15	NA	NA	TRBJ1-2	TGTGCCACCAGCACCGACGGGGATACTGAGTATGGCTACACCTTC	CATSTDGDTEYGYTF
TRBV13	once	TRBD1	TRBJ2-3	TGTGCCAGCAGCTTAAACAGGGGGGATAACAGGTATTTT	CASSLNRGDNRYF
TRBV21-1	NA	NA	TRBJ1-4	TGTGCCAGCAGCAAAGCACCAGGCGAAGAAAAACTGTTTTTT	CASSKAPGEEKLFF
TRBV2	few	TRBD1	TRBJ2-5	TGTGCCAGCAGTCCGGGACAGCCGGGGAAAGAGACCCAGTACTTC	CASSPGQPGKETQYF
TRBV7-3	NA	NA	TRBJ2-3	TGTGCCAGCAGCTTAACGAACACAGGGGATACGCAGTATTTT	CASSLTNTGDTQYF
TRBV4-1	few	TRBD1	TRBJ1-4	TGCGCCAGCAGCCAAAACCCGGGACAGAATGAAAAACTGTTTTTT	CASSQNPGQNEKLFF
TRBV11-2	NA	TRBD1	TRBJ1-4	TGTGCCAGCAGCCGAACCGGGACAGGGTGGTTGACTAATGAAAAACTGTTTTTT	CASSRTGTGWLTNEKLFF